This entry lists 2 T cell receptor beta chains sequenced from one sample in a study of OX40 agonist ivuxolimab in advanced cancers. Generated by immunoSEQ multiplex PCR, the TCRdb table keeps only in-frame clones and is missing some. The sample records 65,000 to 85,000 clones, roughly 87% being singletons. Sequencing used CD4+ or CD8+ T cells sorted from blood, obtained in a trial of the OX40 agonist ivuxolimab. The receptor set was obtained from an adult with an advanced solid tumor such as melanoma, head and neck, liver or kidney cancer.

The rearrangement uses TRBV5-1 and TRBJ1-2; 9 bases are shared with TRBD1. The CDR3 has 14 amino acids. The germline V gene encodes CDR1 SGHRS and CDR2 YFSETQ. Trimming removed 2 bases from V and 2 bases from J; junction bases left unmatched: 1. CDR3 sequence (DNA): TGCGCCAGCAGCTTAGGACAGGGGAACTATGGCTACACCTTC. It specifies CASSLGQGNYGYTF.

The chain couples TRBV7-2 to TRBJ1-5; 9 nucleotides line up with TRBD1. Germline values: CDR1 SGHTA, CDR2 FQGNSA. V dropped 1 base and J dropped 2; count of bases not matched to a gene: 3. The CDR3 is 16 amino acids. The CDR3 DNA follows: TGTGCCAGCAGCTTAGAACAGGGGGCCCGCAATCAGCCCCAGCATTTT. Amino acids: CASSLEQGARNQPQHF.